This entry lists 28 T cell receptor beta chains sequenced from one sample in a study of T cell repertoires in cytomegalovirus infection. TCRdb independently ran MiXCR on the reads; one entry per CDR3 protein. The sample records approximately 170,000 distinct CDR3 sequences, 13% to 15% being singletons. Sequenced: PBMCs. The receptors here all came from a human donor in good health (CMV status not recorded). Some clones in this sample may be carry-over from other donors' samples.

This clonotype appeared a few times. CDR3 residues: CASSQSWPGPNYGYTF. The CDR3 DNA reads TGCGCCAGCAGTCAATCTTGGCCCGGGCCTAACTATGGCTACACCTTC. The V gene is TRBV23-1, the J gene TRBJ1-2, with unresolved D. TRBV23-1 counts as an open reading frame of uncertain function. The CDR3 is 16 amino acids. Trimming pared 0 bases from V and 0 bases from J, leaving 11 bases between.

The V call is TRBV4-1, the J call TRBJ1-1; D unclear. CDR1 MGHRA and CDR2 YSYEKL come from the germline V gene. The CDR3 covers 15 residues. The germline V and J ends were trimmed by 1 base and 2 bases, with 11 bases remaining between them. In DNA, the CDR3 is TGCGCCAGCAGCCAAGGATCCCTGGGAAACACTGAAGCTTTCTTT. Amino acid sequence: CASSQGSLGNTEAFF.

This clonotype was recorded at least ten times. This chain connects TRBV7-2 to TRBJ2-2; D ambiguous. CDR3 length: 16 residues. Trimming shortened V by 5 bases and J by 2 bases, and 15 bases separated the two germline ends. The germline gives CDR1 SGHTA, CDR2 FQGNSA. The CDR3, as DNA: TGTGCCAGCAGCCCAGCTTTGGCAACCAACACCGGGGAGCTGTTTTTT. It is translated as CASSPALATNTGELFF.

This clonotype was picked up many times. The CDR3 region is CASSFAGTGSEEQFF. The CDR3 nucleotides read TGTGCCAGCAGTTTCGCCGGGACAGGGTCGGAGGAGCAGTTCTTC. The J gene is TRBJ2-1, the V gene TRBV28, with 9 bases aligning to TRBD1. This CDR3 region has 15 residues. J gave up 10 bases and V 3 bases, and 10 bases lay outside the gene matches. CDR1 MDHEN and CDR2 SYDVKM come from the germline V gene.

Many counts were recorded for this clonotype. The chain has TRBV6-2 or TRBV6-3 and TRBJ2-1; D possibly matches TRBD1 or TRBD2 (5 bases each). Trimming cost V 6 bases and J 2 bases, with 14 bases left between them. Germline CDR1 and CDR2: MNHEY and SVGEGT. This CDR3 spans 15 amino acids. This CDR3 reads CASRSGADTYNEQFF. The CDR3 DNA reads TGTGCCAGCAGATCCGGGGCAGATACCTACAATGAGCAGTTCTTC.

This clonotype occurred many times. The V and J genes are TRBV7-9 and TRBJ1-1; D perhaps matches TRBD1 (6 bases). The CDR3 is 13 residues long. Per germline, CDR1 SEHNR and CDR2 FQNEAQ (reference sequence). Between the trimmed V and J ends, which lost 3 bases and 7 bases, there was a span of 12 bases. CDR3 nucleotides: TGTGCCAGCAGCTTCCAGGGGCAAGGTGAAGCTTTCTTT. Translating it yields CASSFQGQGEAFF.

In this sample, this clonotype turned up many times. This rearrangement joins TRBV10-3 to TRBJ2-6, with no clear D. The CDR3 runs 11 residues. CDR1 and CDR2 from the germline V gene are ENHRY and SYGVKD. The V and J ends lost 8 bases and 4 bases respectively, with 3 bases between them. The CDR3 nucleotides read TGTGCCATCGGCGGGGCCAACGTCCTGACTTTC. This sequence encodes CAIGGANVLTF.

V is TRBV29-1 and J is TRBJ2-4; D might be TRBD1 or TRBD2, each matching 6 bases. The CDR3 sequence is 15 residues long. Trimming cost V 5 bases and J 6 bases, with 20 bases left between them. CDR1 SQVTM and CDR2 ANQGSEA come from the germline V gene. CDR3 region: CSVWTGTGGRNIQYF. For the CDR3, the DNA is TGCAGCGTTTGGACCGGGACCGGGGGCAGAAACATTCAGTACTTC.

The sample holds many counts of this clonotype. DNA for the CDR3: TGTGCCAGCAGATCCCCGCCCGACTTCACCACCGGGGAGCTGTTTTTT. It specifies CASRSPPDFTTGELFF. V usage is TRBV7-9 and J usage is TRBJ2-2; D is unresolved. Germline V CDR1 and CDR2: SEHNR, FQNEAQ (reference sequence). This CDR3 comprises 16 residues. Trimming removed 6 bases from V and 4 bases from J, with 18 bases in between. Complete variable domain (other parts from reference TRBV7-9 and TRBJ2-2): DTGVSQNPRHKITKRGQNVTFRCDPISEHNRLYWYRQTLGQGPEFLTYFQNEAQLEKSRLLSDRFSAERPKGSFSTLEIQRTEQGDSAMYLCASRSPPDFTTGELFFGEGSRLTVL.

The gene calls are TRBV5-1 and TRBJ1-1; D uncertain. V was pared by 4 bases and J by 7 bases, with 14 bases between. This CDR3 is built from 13 residues. Germline V gives CDR1 SGHRS, CDR2 YFSETQ. CDR3: CASSPGRRLEAFF. In DNA, the CDR3 is TGCGCCAGCAGCCCCGGGAGACGGCTTGAAGCTTTCTTT.

A few counts support this clonotype. This sequence joins TRBV29-1 and TRBJ2-7, with D perhaps TRBD1 (5 bases). This CDR3 spans 11 amino acids. Germline V CDR1 and CDR2: SQVTM, ANQGSEA. The CDR3 reads CVTGTPYEQYF. Written as DNA, the CDR3 is TGCGTTACAGGTACTCCCTACGAGCAGTACTTC.

This clonotype has only a few counts. This rearrangement joins TRBV24-1 to TRBJ2-1; D call uncertain. The germline V gene has CDR1 KGHDR and CDR2 SFDVKD. V shed 7 bases and J shed 5 bases, with 8 bases lying between them. There are 12 residues in the CDR3. For the CDR3, the DNA is TGTGCCACCAGACGCTCTGACAATGAGCAGTTCTTC. It codes for CATRRSDNEQFF.

This clonotype was counted many times. The chain carries TRBV28 and TRBJ1-1, with D unclear. Germline-derived CDR1 and CDR2 are MDHEN and SYDVKM. V lost 5 bases and J 0 bases, leaving 19 bases between the germline ends. The CDR3 loop spans 17 amino acids. The CDR3 region is CASSPDRVRKMNTEAFF. CDR3 coding DNA: TGTGCCAGCAGTCCCGACCGGGTCCGGAAGATGAACACTGAAGCTTTCTTT.

This clonotype was seen a handful of times. The chain couples TRBV3-1 to TRBJ1-2; D not resolved. This CDR3 is 16 amino acids long. Germline V gives CDR1 LGHDT, CDR2 YNNKEL (reference sequence). V was shortened by 0 bases and J by 2 bases, with 13 bases between the two germline ends. The CDR3, as DNA: TGTGCCAGCAGCCAAGAGAGCCTACAAGGGAACTATGGCTACACCTTC. The encoded protein is CASSQESLQGNYGYTF.

This rearrangement joins TRBV23-1 to TRBJ2-3, with a weak D call TRBD1 (6 bases). TRBV23-1 is an ORF, and what it does is uncertain. CDR3 length equals 15 residues. V was trimmed by 8 bases and J by 2 bases, leaving 17 bases between them. CDR3 residues: CASWPRQAYTDTQYF. The CDR3 DNA follows: TGCGCCAGCTGGCCCCGACAGGCATACACAGATACGCAGTATTTT.

This clonotype has ten or more counts. The CDR3 loop is CASSLGGLSQPQHF. CDR3 DNA: TGTGCCAGCAGCTTAGGGGGACTCAGCCAGCCCCAGCATTTT. V gene TRBV7-9 combines with J gene TRBJ1-5; D perhaps matches TRBD1 (5 bases). V was trimmed by 1 base and J by 7 bases, leaving 11 bases between them. CDR1 and CDR2 from the germline V gene are SEHNR and FQNEAQ (reference sequence). The CDR3 totals 14 residues.

V gene TRBV5-1 combines with J gene TRBJ2-3, with TRBD1 identical over 7 bases. CDR1 and CDR2 from the germline V gene are SGHRS and YFSETQ. CDR3 length: 16 amino acids. The V and J ends lost 1 base and 7 bases, in that order; junction bases with no gene match: 12. CDR3: CASSLSGLGGAHTQYF. The DNA for the CDR3 is TGCGCCAGCAGCTTGTCTGGGTTAGGGGGCGCACATACGCAGTATTTT.

This clonotype was seen a few times. This chain joins TRBV5-1 and TRBJ2-4; TRBD1 matches 8 bases. Per germline, CDR1 SGHRS and CDR2 YFSETQ. The ends lost 4 bases at V and 3 bases at J; junction bases unmatched: 9. CDR3 length: 16 amino acids. CDR3 coding DNA: TGCGCCAGCAGCCCCCAGGGGGCGGATGGCAAAAACATTCAGTACTTC. Amino acid sequence: CASSPQGADGKNIQYF.

For the CDR3, the DNA is TGTGCCAGCAGTTACTTGAGACAGGTGGGGGACAATGAGCAGTTCTTC. Translation gives CASSYLRQVGDNEQFF. This chain uses TRBV6-2 or TRBV6-3 with TRBJ2-1; D is perhaps TRBD1 (6 bases). Germline CDR1 reads MNHEY; CDR2 reads SVGEGT. V shed 1 base and J shed 5 bases, with 15 bases lying between them. This CDR3 is 16 amino acids long.

This clonotype has just a few counts. This chain connects TRBV6-2 or TRBV6-3 to TRBJ2-7; D assignment may be TRBD1 or TRBD2 (5 bases each). The CDR3 spans 11 residues. Between the trimmed V and J ends, which lost 5 bases and 7 bases, there was a span of 9 bases. CDR1 MNHEY and CDR2 SVGEGT come from the germline V gene. The CDR3 DNA sequence: TGTGCCAGCAGTCCTGGGACGGAGCAGTACTTC. It encodes CASSPGTEQYF.

The rearrangement links TRBV10-3 to TRBJ2-5; no firm D call. The ends were cut back, 6 bases at V and 2 bases at J, with 10 bases in the middle. The CDR3 extends over 13 amino acids. From germline, CDR1 is ENHRY and CDR2 SYGVKD. The CDR3, as DNA: TGTGCCATCAGGACAACTGAACAAGAGACCCAGTACTTC. Its translation: CAIRTTEQETQYF.

The CDR3 DNA is TGTGCCAGCAGCTTAGCGGCGACTAGCGCCCCGGGTATTGAGCAGTTCTTC. This gives the protein CASSLAATSAPGIEQFF. The chain links TRBV7-6 to TRBJ2-1, with 8 nucleotides matching TRBD2. Germline V gene lookup returns CDR1 SGHVS and CDR2 FNYEAQ. V trimming: 0 bases; J trimming: 9 bases; junction bases outside the gene matches: 13. This CDR3 has 17 residues. The full variable domain, in which reference TRBV7-6 and TRBJ2-1 provide the parts outside the CDR3, is GAGVSQSPRYKVTKRGQDVALRCDPISGHVSLYWYRQALGQGPEFLTYFNYEAQQDKSGLPNDRFSAERPEGSISTLTIQRTEQRDSAMYRCASSLAATSAPGIEQFFGPGTRLTVL.

This clonotype was detected only a few times. The rearrangement joins TRBV19 to TRBJ2-2; D not resolved. The CDR3 consists of 13 residues. Trimming cost V 3 bases and J 6 bases, with 8 bases left between them. Per the germline V gene, CDR1 is LNHDA and CDR2 is SQIVND (reference sequence). The CDR3 reads CASSITPAGELFF. In DNA form, the CDR3 reads TGTGCCAGTAGTATTACGCCGGCCGGGGAGCTGTTTTTT.

This clonotype was found many times. The chain couples TRBV7-8 to TRBJ2-7, with 12 bases that match TRBD1. The germline gives CDR1 SGHVS, CDR2 FQNEAQ. The CDR3 spans 16 residues. V shed 5 bases, J shed 7 bases, and the junction held 12 bases outside the gene matches. The CDR3: CASSLPGTGGKKEQYF. The CDR3, as DNA: TGTGCCAGCAGCCTACCCGGGACAGGGGGCAAGAAGGAGCAGTACTTC.

This clonotype has a handful of counts. V usage is TRBV11-2 and J usage is TRBJ2-3; D possibly uses TRBD1 or TRBD2 (5 bases each). Germline V CDR1 and CDR2: SGHAT, FQNNGV. The CDR3 runs 14 residues. The V gene lost 5 bases and the J gene lost 3 bases, with 12 bases spanning the gap. The CDR3 nucleotides are TGTGCCAGCAGCCGGGACCCACTTACAGATACGCAGTATTTT. Translation gives CASSRDPLTDTQYF. The full variable domain, with the rest looked up from reference TRBV11-2 and TRBJ2-3, is EAGVAQSPRYKIIEKRQSVAFWCNPISGHATLYWYQQILGQGPKLLIQFQNNGVVDDSQLPKDRFSAERLKGVDSTLKIQPAKLEDSAVYLCASSRDPLTDTQYFGPGTRLTVL.

Details on this clonotype: Relative to the germline gene, one junction end is altered; a read error may explain this. The J gene is TRBJ2-1, the V gene TRBV4-1; TRBD2 aligns across 9 bases. The CDR3 is made up of 19 amino acids. In germline, CDR1 is MGHRA, CDR2 YSYEKL. The CDR3 protein is CASSQGRGGLLTAYNEQFF. As DNA, the CDR3 is TGTGCCAGCAGCCAAGGGCGGGGGGGCCTTCTTACTGCCTACAATGAGCAGTTCTTC.

There are many counts of this clonotype. The chain couples TRBV7-2 to TRBJ2-7; D unclear. With 5 bases removed from V and 3 bases from J, the gap between germline ends came to 11 bases. Germline lookup yields CDR1 SGHTA and CDR2 FQGNSA. This CDR3 contains 13 residues. DNA for the CDR3: TGTGCCAGCAGCCTAGATGGATACTACGAGCAGTACTTC. Its translation: CASSLDGYYEQYF.

This clonotype appeared a few times. The chain is built from TRBV12-3 or TRBV12-4 and TRBJ1-1; possible D gene TRBD1, 5 bases. This CDR3 is built from 13 residues. The V end was cut by 8 bases, the J end by 4 bases, with 14 bases between. The CDR3 region is CASGIQEFTEAFF. The CDR3 DNA reads TGTGCCAGCGGAATACAGGAGTTCACTGAAGCTTTCTTT.